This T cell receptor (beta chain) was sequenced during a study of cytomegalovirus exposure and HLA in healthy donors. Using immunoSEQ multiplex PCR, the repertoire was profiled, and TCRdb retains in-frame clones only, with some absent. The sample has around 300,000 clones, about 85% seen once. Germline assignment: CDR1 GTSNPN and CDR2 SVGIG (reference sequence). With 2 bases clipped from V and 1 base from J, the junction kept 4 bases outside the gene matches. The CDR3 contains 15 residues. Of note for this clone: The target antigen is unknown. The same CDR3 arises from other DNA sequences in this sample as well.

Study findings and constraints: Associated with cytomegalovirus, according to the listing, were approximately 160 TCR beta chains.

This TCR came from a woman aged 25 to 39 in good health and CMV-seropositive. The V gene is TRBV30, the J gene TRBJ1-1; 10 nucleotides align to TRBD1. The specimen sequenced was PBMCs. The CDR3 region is CAWSLRDRGNTEAFF. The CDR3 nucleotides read TGTGCCTGGAGTCTCCGGGACAGGGGGAACACTGAAGCTTTCTTT.